This T cell receptor beta chain was found in a study of blood T cell repertoires in COVID-19. Methods used by the authors: Reference gene primer amplification gave nucleated cell count estimates. Profiled with immunoSEQ multiplex PCR; TCRdb holds only in-frame clones, not every one. V, J and clone size reflect that table, while D and trimming were determined from the DNA. The table includes roughly 250,000 clones, roughly 80% detected once. Allocation to cohorts depended on clinical history reported by the participants. Participants classified as exposed had met a COVID-19 case within 2 weeks before study entry. CDR1 and CDR2 (germline): LNHDA, SQIVND (reference sequence). The CDR3 runs 15 residues. Trimming left V 6 bases short and J 2 bases short, with 14 bases between.

The chain employs TRBV19 and TRBJ1-3, with D perhaps matching TRBD1 (5 bases). Material: PBMCs or T cells enriched from blood (not recorded which). This TCR was recovered from a woman between 40 and 55 years old who had been exposed to COVID-19. In DNA, the CDR3 is TGTGCCAGTAGGACACAGGTTCGAACTGGAAACACCATATATTTT. This gives the protein CASRTQVRTGNTIYF.